This TCR beta chain originates from a study of blood T cell repertoires in COVID-19. This CDR3 comprises 13 residues. CDR1 and CDR2 from the germline V gene are SGDLS and YYNGEE. V gave up 2 bases and J gave up 7 bases, with 9 bases separating them. Only in-frame clones appear in the TCRdb table, and some are missing; sequencing was by immunoSEQ multiplex PCR. The sample consists of about 55,000 clones, more than 80% of them appearing once. The sequence was collected from a human donor in a cohort sampled during active COVID-19. The sample comprised peripheral blood. V gene TRBV9 combines with J gene TRBJ2-2; TRBD2 is a possible D gene (6 bases). The CDR3 spells CASSVGTFGELFF. The CDR3 DNA is TGTGCCAGCAGCGTTGGGACTTTCGGGGAGCTGTTTTTT. Combining the CDR3 with reference TRBV9 and TRBJ2-2 gives the whole variable domain DSGVTQTPKHLITATGQRVTLRCSPRSGDLSVYWYQQSLDQGLQFLIQYYNGEERAKGNILERFSAQQFPDLHSELNLSSLELGDSALYFCASSVGTFGELFFGEGSRLTVL.